Listed here is a single TCR beta chain. The sample is drawn from a study of blood T cell repertoires in COVID-19. Overall study: Specimens from acute and convalescent COVID-19 originated in the United States, Italy and Spain. The analysed material was cDNA or gDNA that came from T cells, B-cell-depleted T cells, or PBMCs.

The V gene lost 3 bases and the J gene lost 3 bases, with 12 bases spanning the gap. Looked up from germline, CDR1 is LNHDA and CDR2 is SQIVND (reference sequence). The CDR3 has 14 amino acids. In the original analysis: Scientists estimated how many nucleated cells there were by amplifying reference gene primers. Clones were read by immunoSEQ multiplex PCR, and TCRdb kept only the in-frame ones, dropping some. V and J calls and clone size are those listed in that table; D and trimming were worked out from the DNA. The sample includes just under 150,000 clones, about 87% seen only once; the top ten take around 0.91%.

Sequenced material: peripheral blood. The chain combines TRBV19 with TRBJ2-7; TRBD1 is a possible D gene (5 bases). The TCR comes from a woman aged 45-60 years with acute or convalescent COVID-19. This CDR3 reads CASSIQVTVYEQYF. The CDR3 region has the DNA TGTGCCAGTAGTATCCAAGTGACAGTCTACGAGCAGTACTTC.